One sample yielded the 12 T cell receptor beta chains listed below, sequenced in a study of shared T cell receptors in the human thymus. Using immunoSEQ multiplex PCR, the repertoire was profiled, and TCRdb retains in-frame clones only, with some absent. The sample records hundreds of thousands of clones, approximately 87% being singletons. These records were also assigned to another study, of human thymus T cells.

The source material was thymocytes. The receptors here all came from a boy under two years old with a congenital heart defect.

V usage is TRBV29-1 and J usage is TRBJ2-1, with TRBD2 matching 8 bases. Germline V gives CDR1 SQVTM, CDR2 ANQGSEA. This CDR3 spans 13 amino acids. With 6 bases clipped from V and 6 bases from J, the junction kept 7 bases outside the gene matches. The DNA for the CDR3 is TGCAGCGTCGGGAGGGCCTCCAGCAATGAGCAGTTCTTC. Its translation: CSVGRASSNEQFF.

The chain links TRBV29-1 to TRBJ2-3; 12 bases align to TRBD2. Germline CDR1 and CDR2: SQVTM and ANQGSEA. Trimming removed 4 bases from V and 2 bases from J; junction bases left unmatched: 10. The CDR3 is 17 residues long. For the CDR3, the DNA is TGCAGCGTTGGGCCCCCGGGACTAGCGGGCCTCACAGATACGCAGTATTTT. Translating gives CSVGPPGLAGLTDTQYF.

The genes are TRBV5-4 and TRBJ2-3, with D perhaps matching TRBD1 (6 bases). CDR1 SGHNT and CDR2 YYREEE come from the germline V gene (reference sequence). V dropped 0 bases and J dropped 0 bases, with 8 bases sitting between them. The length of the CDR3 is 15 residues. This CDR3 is CASSLGRGSTDTQYF. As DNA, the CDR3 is TGTGCCAGCAGCTTGGGTAGGGGGAGCACAGATACGCAGTATTTT.

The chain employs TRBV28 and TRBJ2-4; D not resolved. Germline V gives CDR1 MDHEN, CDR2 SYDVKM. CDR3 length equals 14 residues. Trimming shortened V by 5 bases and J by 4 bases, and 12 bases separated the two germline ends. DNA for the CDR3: TGTGCCAGCAGTACAACTAAGCCAAAAAACATTCAGTACTTC. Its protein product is CASSTTKPKNIQYF. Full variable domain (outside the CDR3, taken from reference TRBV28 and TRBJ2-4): DVKVTQSSRYLVKRTGEKVFLECVQDMDHENMFWYRQDPGLGLRLIYFSYDVKMKEKGDIPEGYSVSREKKERFSLILESASTNQTSMYLCASSTTKPKNIQYFGAGTRLSVL.

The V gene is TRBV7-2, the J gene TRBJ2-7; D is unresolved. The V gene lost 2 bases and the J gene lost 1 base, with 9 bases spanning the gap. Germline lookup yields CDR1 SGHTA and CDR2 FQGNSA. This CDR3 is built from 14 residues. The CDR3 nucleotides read TGTGCCAGCAGCTTATCCGAGAATTCCTACGAGCAGTACTTC. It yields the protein CASSLSENSYEQYF.

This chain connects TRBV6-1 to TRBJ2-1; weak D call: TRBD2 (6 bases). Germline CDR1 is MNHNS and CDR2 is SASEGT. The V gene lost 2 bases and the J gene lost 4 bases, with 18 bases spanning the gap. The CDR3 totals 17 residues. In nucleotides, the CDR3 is TGTGCCAGCAGTGAATTCTGGAGGGCTTTGGGGTACAATGAGCAGTTCTTC. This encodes CASSEFWRALGYNEQFF.

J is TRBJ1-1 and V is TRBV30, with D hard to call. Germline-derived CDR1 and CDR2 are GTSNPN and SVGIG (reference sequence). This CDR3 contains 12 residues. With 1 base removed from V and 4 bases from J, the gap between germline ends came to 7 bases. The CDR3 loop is CAWSGWSTEAFF. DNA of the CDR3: TGTGCCTGGAGTGGGTGGAGCACTGAAGCTTTCTTT.

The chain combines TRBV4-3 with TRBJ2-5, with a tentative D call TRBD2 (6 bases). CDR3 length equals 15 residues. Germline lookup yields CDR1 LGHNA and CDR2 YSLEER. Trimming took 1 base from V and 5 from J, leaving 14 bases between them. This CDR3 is CASSQAHPGVETQYF. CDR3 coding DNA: TGCGCCAGCAGCCAAGCGCACCCGGGGGTTGAGACCCAGTACTTC.

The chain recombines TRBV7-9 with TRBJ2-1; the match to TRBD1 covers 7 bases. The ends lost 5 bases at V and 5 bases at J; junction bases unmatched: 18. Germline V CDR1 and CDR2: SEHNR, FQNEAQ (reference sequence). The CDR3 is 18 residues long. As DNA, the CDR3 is TGTGCCAGCAGCCCCCTGCACAGCCGACAGGGAAGGAACAATGAGCAGTTCTTC. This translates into CASSPLHSRQGRNNEQFF.

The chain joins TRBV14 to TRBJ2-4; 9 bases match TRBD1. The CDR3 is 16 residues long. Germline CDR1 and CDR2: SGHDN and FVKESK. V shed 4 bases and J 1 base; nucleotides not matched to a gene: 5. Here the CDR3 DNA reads TGTGCCAGCAGCCCGGGACAGGGCGAGGCCAAAAACATTCAGTACTTC. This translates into CASSPGQGEAKNIQYF.

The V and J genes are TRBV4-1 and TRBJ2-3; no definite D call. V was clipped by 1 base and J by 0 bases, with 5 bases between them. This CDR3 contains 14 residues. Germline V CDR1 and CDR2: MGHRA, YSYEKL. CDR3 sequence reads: CASSQVSSTDTQYF. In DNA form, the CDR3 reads TGCGCCAGCAGCCAAGTGTCTAGCACAGATACGCAGTATTTT.

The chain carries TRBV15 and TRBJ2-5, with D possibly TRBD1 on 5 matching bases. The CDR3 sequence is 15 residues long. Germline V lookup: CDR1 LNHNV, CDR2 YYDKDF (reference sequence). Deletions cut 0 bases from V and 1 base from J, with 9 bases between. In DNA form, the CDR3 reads TGTGCCACCAGCAGAGATTGGGGCAGCCAAGAGACCCAGTACTTC. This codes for CATSRDWGSQETQYF. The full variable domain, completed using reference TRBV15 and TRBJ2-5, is DAMVIQNPRYQVTQFGKPVTLSCSQTLNHNVMYWYQQKSSQAPKLLFHYYDKDFNNEADTPDNFQSRRPNTSFCFLDIRSPGLGDTAMYLCATSRDWGSQETQYFGPGTRLLVL.